The 9 T cell receptor beta chains below all came from one sample that was sequenced in a study of OX40 agonist ivuxolimab in advanced cancers. Generated by immunoSEQ multiplex PCR, the TCRdb table keeps only in-frame clones and is missing some. The data contain nearly 80,000 clones, about 85% of them singletons. The sequenced sample was CD4+ or CD8+ T cells sorted from blood, obtained in a trial of the OX40 agonist ivuxolimab. The receptors stem from an adult with an advanced solid tumor such as melanoma, head and neck, liver or kidney cancer.

This chain connects TRBV11-3 to TRBJ1-3; D gene unclear. The V and J ends lost 1 base and 3 bases respectively, with 7 bases between them. This CDR3 region has 14 residues. CDR1 and CDR2 (germline): SGHNT, YENEEA. This CDR3 reads CASSLAHVGNTIYF. CDR3 DNA: TGTGCCAGCAGCTTAGCCCATGTTGGAAACACCATATATTTT.

The V gene is TRBV12-5, the J gene TRBJ2-7; D perhaps matches TRBD2 (5 bases). The germline CDR1 and CDR2 sequences are LGHNT and FRNRAP. This CDR3 spans 12 amino acids. V lost 7 bases to trimming and J lost 6 bases, with 13 bases between them. The CDR3 DNA follows: TGTGCTAGTGCCTCGGGTGGGAGCGAGCAGTACTTC. The encoded protein is CASASGGSEQYF.

V and J are TRBV6-4 and TRBJ2-7; D unresolved. CDR1 and CDR2 (germline): MRHNA, SNTAGT. The CDR3 has 14 residues. Trimming pared 0 bases from V and 4 bases from J, leaving 10 bases between. The CDR3 nucleotides are TGTGCCAGCAGTGACTCACAGAAACCATACGAGCAGTACTTC. As protein: CASSDSQKPYEQYF.

The rearrangement joins TRBV9 to TRBJ2-5; D remains unclear. Trimming removed 3 bases at V and 5 bases at J, with 14 bases between. Germline V gene lookup returns CDR1 SGDLS and CDR2 YYNGEE. The CDR3 sequence is 14 residues long. The CDR3 protein is CASSANLISETQYF. DNA of the CDR3: TGTGCCAGCAGCGCGAACCTAATCTCGGAGACCCAGTACTTC.

The chain has TRBV2 and TRBJ2-3; 9 bases are shared with TRBD2. This CDR3 spans 15 amino acids. The junction had 8 bases not matched to a gene; V was cut back by 5 bases and J by 5 bases. From germline, CDR1 is SNHLY and CDR2 FYNNEI. CDR3 loop: CASSNLAGVEDTQYF. The CDR3 nucleotides read TGTGCCAGCAGTAACTTAGCGGGAGTTGAAGATACGCAGTATTTT. The full variable domain, its missing parts supplied by reference TRBV2 and TRBJ2-3, is EPEVTQTPSHQVTQMGQEVILRCVPISNHLYFYWYRQILGQKVEFLVSFYNNEISEKSEIFDDQFSVERPDGSNFTLKIRSTKLEDSAMYFCASSNLAGVEDTQYFGPGTRLTVL.

This rearrangement joins TRBV7-9 to TRBJ2-1; TRBD2 might be the D (5 bases). Germline V gene lookup returns CDR1 SEHNR and CDR2 FQNEAQ (reference sequence). V gave up 4 bases and J gave up 5 bases, with 18 bases separating them. The CDR3 consists of 16 residues. This chain's CDR3 is CASSSSALATHNEQFF. The CDR3 nucleotides are TGTGCCAGCAGCTCCAGCGCTTTAGCGACTCACAATGAGCAGTTCTTC.

This chain uses TRBV12-5 with TRBJ2-3; weak D call: TRBD1 (5 bases). Per the germline V gene, CDR1 is LGHNT and CDR2 is FRNRAP. The CDR3 sequence is 13 residues long. The V end lost 6 bases, the J end lost 11 bases, and 18 bases lay between the germline ends. CDR3 sequence (DNA): TGTGCTAGTGGGCCCAGGGCTGGCCTGATGCAGTATTTT. It specifies CASGPRAGLMQYF.

This chain uses TRBV11-2 with TRBJ2-3; possible D gene TRBD2, 6 bases. The V and J ends lost 0 bases and 3 bases respectively, with 7 bases between them. Germline CDR1 is SGHAT and CDR2 is FQNNGV. This CDR3 has 14 residues. As DNA, the CDR3 is TGTGCCAGCAGCTTAGATCGGGAGACAGATACGCAGTATTTT. This codes for CASSLDRETDTQYF.

This chain joins TRBV2 and TRBJ2-5; D is ambiguous. Gene TRBJ2-7 matches the end of the DNA better, so the J call may be wrong. The germline V gene has CDR1 SNHLY and CDR2 FYNNEI. The CDR3 is 13 amino acids. For the CDR3, the DNA is TGTGCCAGCAGTGGGACGGCCTCCTACGAGCAGTACTTC. Its translation is CASSGTASYEQYF.